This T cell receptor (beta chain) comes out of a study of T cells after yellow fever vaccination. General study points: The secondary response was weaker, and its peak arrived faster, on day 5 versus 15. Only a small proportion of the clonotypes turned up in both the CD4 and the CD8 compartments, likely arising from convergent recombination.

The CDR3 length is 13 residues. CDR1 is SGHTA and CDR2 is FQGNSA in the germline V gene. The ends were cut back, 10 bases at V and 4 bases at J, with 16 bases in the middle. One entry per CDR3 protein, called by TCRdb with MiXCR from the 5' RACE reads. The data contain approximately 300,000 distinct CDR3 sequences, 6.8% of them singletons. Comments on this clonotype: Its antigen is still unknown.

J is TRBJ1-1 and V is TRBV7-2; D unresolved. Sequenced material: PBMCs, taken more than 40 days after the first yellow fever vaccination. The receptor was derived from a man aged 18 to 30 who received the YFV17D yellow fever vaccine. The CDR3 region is CATTRGYVTEAFF. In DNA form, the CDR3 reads TGTGCCACCACCCGGGGTTATGTCACTGAAGCTTTCTTT.